This entry is about one T cell receptor beta chain. CDR3 length: 15 residues. J gave up 4 bases and V 1 base, and 5 bases lay outside the gene matches. Germline V gene sequence: CDR1 SEHNR, CDR2 FQNEAQ (reference sequence). This sample stems from a study of blood T cell repertoires in COVID-19. Authors' data handling: Researchers report that nucleated cell counts were estimated from reference gene primer amplification. Clones were sequenced by immunoSEQ multiplex PCR, and TCRdb holds only the in-frame ones, with some missing. The V and J calls and clone size were taken over from that table, and D and trimming were inferred from the DNA. Among a few hundred thousand clones listed, less than 90% were seen once.

The sequencing input was peripheral blood. The receptor comes from a woman aged 60-75 years with COVID-19, enrolled during active disease. The rearrangement joins TRBV7-9 to TRBJ1-2; 8 bases align to TRBD1. The CDR3 spells CASSLEQGVLYGYTF. The CDR3 DNA reads as TGTGCCAGCAGCTTAGAACAGGGGGTCCTCTATGGCTACACCTTC.